The 8 T cell receptor beta chains below were found in one sample sequenced in a study of sequential checkpoint blockade in melanoma. As for treatment: randomized to nivolumab then ipilimumab (arm A) or the reverse (arm B). Sequenced by immunoSEQ multiplex PCR; TCRdb stores in-frame clones only, minus some. The table includes over 15,000 clones, roughly 66% detected once. The specimen was CD8+ T cells sorted from blood (inferred from file names), collected from a patient given nivolumab and ipilimumab in sequence. These receptors all come from a human donor with melanoma.

The DNA for the CDR3 is TGTGCCAGCAGCTTCGATGACAGGGGTCGTACCGGGGAGCTGTTTTTT. The encoded protein is CASSFDDRGRTGELFF. This chain connects TRBV5-6 to TRBJ2-2; 8 bases map to TRBD1. The CDR3 is 16 amino acids. Trimming took 2 bases from V and 5 from J; bases not matched to a gene: 8. Looked up from germline, CDR1 is SGHDT and CDR2 is YYEEEE. The full variable domain, with the rest looked up from reference TRBV5-6 and TRBJ2-2, is DAGVTQSPTHLIKTRGQQVTLRCSPKSGHDTVSWYQQALGQGPQFIFQYYEEEERQRGNFPDRFSGHQFPNYSSELNVNALLLGDSALYLCASSFDDRGRTGELFFGEGSRLTVL.

This sequence joins TRBV9 and TRBJ1-2; possible D gene TRBD1, 5 bases. Per the germline V gene, CDR1 is SGDLS and CDR2 is YYNGEE. The ends were cut back, 2 bases at V and 4 bases at J, with 9 bases in the middle. The length of the CDR3 is 13 residues. The CDR3 sequence is CASSVGGSYGYTF. CDR3 nucleotide sequence: TGTGCCAGCAGCGTGGGGGGGAGCTATGGCTACACCTTC.

The rearrangement joins TRBV6-1 to TRBJ1-1, with 7 bases that match TRBD1. Germline V lookup: CDR1 MNHNS, CDR2 SASEGT. The CDR3 is made up of 13 amino acids. With 6 bases clipped from V and 3 bases from J, the junction kept 4 bases outside the gene matches. The CDR3 is CASSSDRYTEAFF. CDR3 coding DNA: TGTGCCAGCAGCTCGGACAGGTACACTGAAGCTTTCTTT.

The chain is built from TRBV4-3 and TRBJ2-5; D possibly corresponds to TRBD2 (6 bases). TRBJ2-7 explains the end of the DNA better; the J call may be wrong. The CDR3 runs 14 residues. CDR1 LGHNA and CDR2 YSLEER come from the germline V gene. This CDR3 reads CASSLGTGPYEQYF. DNA for the CDR3: TGCGCCAGCAGCCTAGGGACTGGACCCTACGAGCAGTACTTC.

This clone is classed as medium-sized (0.01 to 0.1%). This rearrangement joins TRBV6-4 to TRBJ2-7, with 9 bases that match TRBD1. Trimming removed 3 bases from V and 1 base from J; junction bases left unmatched: 4. Germline values: CDR1 MRHNA, CDR2 SNTAGT. There are 15 residues in the CDR3. The CDR3 here is CASSEWGTGSYEQYF. As DNA, the CDR3 is TGTGCCAGCAGTGAGTGGGGGACAGGGTCCTACGAGCAGTACTTC.

The chain combines TRBV6-5 with TRBJ2-3, with 11 positions matching TRBD2. J lost 4 bases, V lost 5 bases, and 5 bases had no gene match. Germline assignment: CDR1 MNHEY and CDR2 SVGAGI. The CDR3 is made up of 15 amino acids. The DNA of the CDR3 is TGTGCCAGCAGTCCTACTAGCGGGGGAGCAGATACGCAGTATTTT. Protein product: CASSPTSGGADTQYF.

The rearrangement joins TRBV7-8 to TRBJ2-7, with 11 bases matching TRBD1. Trimming removed 6 bases from V and 5 bases from J; junction bases left unmatched: 9. Per the germline V gene, CDR1 is SGHVS and CDR2 is FQNEAQ. The length of the CDR3 is 15 residues. CDR3 amino acids: CASRFGQGALHEQYF. DNA for the CDR3: TGTGCCAGCAGATTTGGACAGGGGGCCCTCCACGAGCAGTACTTC.

This clone was counted between two and nine times. The chain combines TRBV9 with TRBJ2-2; D ambiguous. V was cut by 4 bases and J by 3 bases, with 10 bases left in between. Germline V gene sequence: CDR1 SGDLS, CDR2 YYNGEE. This CDR3 is 14 amino acids long. The CDR3 DNA reads as TGTGCCAGCAGCCCGCTTCAGTACACCGGGGAGCTGTTTTTT. It specifies CASSPLQYTGELFF.